This T cell receptor beta chain was recorded in a study of spatial heterogeneity in lung cancer. Time point here: sample taken at primary tumor resection. A total of approximately 75 untreated early-stage non-small cell lung cancer patients served as donors. TCRdb independently ran MiXCR on the 5' RACE reads; one entry per CDR3 protein. The repertoire consists of about 10,000 distinct CDR3 sequences, with approximately 12% occurring once and the leading ten covering over 9.5%. This clonotype occurred many times. As yet, its antigen is unknown. The CDR3 ends on some other residue instead of the conserved phenylalanine or tryptophan, so this is likely a read error. No DNA is shown, since the ends of the CDR3 on it are uncertain; the CDR3 is the one TCRdb lists. A library made for alpha chains picked up this beta chain off target, so its size means little. Points from the study as a whole: Counts of expanded intratumoral alpha and beta TCRs tracked tumor mutation counts.

This TCR was sampled from a male donor with early-stage non-small cell lung cancer. The source material was lung tumor tissue, sampled at surgery.

This chain's CDR3 is CASSRTGREG. V is TRBV5-8 and J is TRBJ2-5; the table's TRBD1 call for D was not verified on the DNA. CDR1 is SGHTS, CDR2 YDEGEE, per germline. The CDR3 is 10 amino acids long, termini counted.